This T cell receptor (beta chain) emerged from a study of T cells after yellow fever vaccination. Study-level background: Those fractions that held only low numbers of cells were prepared using the SMART-Seq v4 Ultra Low Input RNA kit.

Worth noting for this clonotype: The antigen remains undetermined.

This CDR3 is built from 17 residues. Trimming cost V 4 bases and J 2 bases, with 18 bases left between them. Germline V lookup: CDR1 SGDLS, CDR2 YYNGEE. The study's findings and limits: Boosting was followed by the reappearance of most primary-vaccination clones (just under 97% CD4, 88% CD8). CD4 and CD8 compartments shared a small share of clonotypes.

TCR cDNA was made by 5'RACE template switching, adding a universal primer site and UMIs. From the 5' RACE reads, TCRdb called clonotypes with MiXCR, one entry per CDR3 protein. The data show hundreds of thousands of distinct CDR3 sequences, around an eighth seen once. The clonotype originates from a young man who received the YFV17D yellow fever vaccine. The chain recombines TRBV9 with TRBJ2-2, with a possible D match to TRBD2 (5 bases). The source material was PBMCs, sampled on the day of the yellow fever booster vaccination. CDR3 nucleotides: TGTGCCAGCAGCCCCCGGGGTAGCGAGCTTAACACCGGGGAGCTGTTTTTT. Its protein product is CASSPRGSELNTGELFF.